Detailed here is one T cell receptor beta chain. The entry originates in a study of T-cell memory formation after mild COVID-19. The germline gives CDR1 SGHTA, CDR2 FQGNSA. With 4 bases removed from V and 3 bases from J, the gap between germline ends came to 25 bases. CDR3 size: 19 residues. TCRdb passed the 5' RACE reads through MiXCR, listing each CDR3 protein once. Of 300,000 to 400,000 distinct CDR3 sequences in the sample, around 27% were seen once. The TCR originated in an adult woman who had mild COVID-19 (a few samples of this study predate the infection). Cell type and time point are not known. This chain links TRBV7-2 with TRBJ2-4; the D gene is possibly TRBD2 (5 bases). Input material: PBMCs or a T cell subset sorted from them (not recorded which). The CDR3 protein is CASSSPWQSAVASKNIQYF. The CDR3 DNA is TGTGCCAGCAGCTCCCCGTGGCAGTCCGCGGTAGCGAGCAAAAACATTCAGTACTTC.